This is a list of T cell receptor beta chains from one sample in a study of blood T cell repertoires in COVID-19. This table comes from immunoSEQ multiplex PCR, and its TCRdb copy is limited to in-frame clones, with some not included. The sample has some 170,000 clones; roughly 87% are singletons. The sequencing sample was made of peripheral blood. The source of these receptors is a woman aged 70-85 years with acute or convalescent COVID-19. CDR3s include the opening cysteine and the closing phenylalanine or tryptophan. Fields, in order: V gene, clone size, J gene, D gene, CDR3 protein, CDR3 DNA. D genes are given only for firm matches. A row's size may be missing; if present it is once, few, many or a size class.

V gene: TRBV11-2
clone size: NA
J gene: TRBJ1-1
D gene: NA
CDR3 protein: CASSSPGAEDTEAFF
CDR3 DNA: TGTGCCAGCAGCTCCCCAGGGGCGGAGGACACTGAAGCTTTCTTT

V gene: TRBV19
clone size: NA
J gene: TRBJ2-1
D gene: TRBD2
CDR3 protein: CASSNPGLAGGIEQFF
CDR3 DNA: TGTGCCAGTAGTAACCCTGGACTAGCGGGAGGGATTGAGCAGTTCTTC

V gene: TRBV19
clone size: NA
J gene: TRBJ1-2
D gene: TRBD1
CDR3 protein: CASKTGGLGYTF
CDR3 DNA: TGTGCCAGTAAGACAGGGGGGCTGGGCTACACCTTC

V gene: TRBV19
clone size: NA
J gene: TRBJ2-1
D gene: NA
CDR3 protein: CASKGGPESGEQFF
CDR3 DNA: TGTGCCAGTAAGGGGGGGCCGGAGTCTGGTGAGCAGTTCTTC

V gene: TRBV25-1
clone size: NA
J gene: TRBJ2-5
D gene: TRBD1
CDR3 protein: CASSSTGYGTQYF
CDR3 DNA: TGTGCCAGCAGCTCGACAGGGTACGGGACCCAGTACTTC

V gene: TRBV28
clone size: NA
J gene: TRBJ1-2
D gene: NA
CDR3 protein: CASSLQTGPYGYTF
CDR3 DNA: TGTGCCAGCAGTTTACAGACAGGTCCCTATGGCTACACCTTC

V gene: TRBV29-1
clone size: NA
J gene: TRBJ2-7
D gene: NA
CDR3 protein: CSVKPGWSYEQYF
CDR3 DNA: TGCAGCGTTAAACCGGGTTGGTCCTACGAGCAGTACTTC

V gene: TRBV30
clone size: many
J gene: TRBJ1-1
D gene: NA
CDR3 protein: CAWSFAMNTEAFF
CDR3 DNA: TGTGCCTGGAGTTTCGCGATGAACACTGAAGCTTTCTTT

V gene: TRBV6-1
clone size: NA
J gene: TRBJ1-1
D gene: NA
CDR3 protein: CASRYATDWNTEAFF
CDR3 DNA: TGTGCCAGCAGGTACGCGACAGATTGGAACACTGAAGCTTTCTTT

V gene: TRBV10-1
clone size: NA
J gene: TRBJ2-7
D gene: NA
CDR3 protein: CASSEQLQPLSYEQYF
CDR3 DNA: TGCGCCAGCAGTGAACAGTTGCAGCCGCTCTCCTACGAGCAGTACTTC

V gene: TRBV20-1
clone size: NA
J gene: TRBJ1-1
D gene: NA
CDR3 protein: CRVRAGTEAFF
CDR3 DNA: TGCAGGGTGAGGGCGGGAACTGAAGCTTTCTTT

V gene: TRBV4-1
clone size: NA
J gene: TRBJ2-3
D gene: TRBD1
CDR3 protein: CASSQVGTGGKDTQYF
CDR3 DNA: TGCGCCAGCAGCCAAGTTGGGACAGGGGGCAAGGATACGCAGTATTTT

V gene: TRBV30
clone size: NA
J gene: TRBJ1-1
D gene: NA
CDR3 protein: CAWSVGTLVWGDLAFF
CDR3 DNA: TGTGCCTGGAGTGTAGGGACATTAGTATGGGGTGATTTGGCTTTCTTT

V gene: TRBV3-1/TRBV3-2
clone size: NA
J gene: TRBJ1-2
D gene: NA
CDR3 protein: CASSQGSLYGYTF
CDR3 DNA: TGTGCCAGCAGCCAGGGCAGCCTCTATGGCTACACCTTC

V gene: TRBV7-3
clone size: NA
J gene: TRBJ2-1
D gene: NA
CDR3 protein: CASSLTFSEQFF
CDR3 DNA: TGTGCCAGCAGCTTAACGTTCAGTGAGCAGTTCTTC

V gene: TRBV30
clone size: NA
J gene: TRBJ1-5
D gene: NA
CDR3 protein: CAWSGTNVNQPQHF
CDR3 DNA: TGTGCCTGGAGCGGGACAAACGTTAATCAGCCCCAGCATTTT

V gene: TRBV27
clone size: NA
J gene: TRBJ1-2
D gene: TRBD1
CDR3 protein: CASSLYQGAPDGYTF
CDR3 DNA: TGTGCCAGCAGTTTATACCAGGGGGCGCCGGATGGCTACACCTTC

V gene: TRBV3-1/TRBV3-2
clone size: NA
J gene: TRBJ2-7
D gene: NA
CDR3 protein: CASSRRGVRAGTTSGQYF
CDR3 DNA: TGTGCCAGCAGCCGCAGGGGTGTGAGGGCTGGAACTACGTCGGGGCAGTACTTC

V gene: TRBV6-5
clone size: NA
J gene: TRBJ2-1
D gene: TRBD2
CDR3 protein: CASSRIAGVDDEQFF
CDR3 DNA: TGTGCCAGCAGCAGAATAGCGGGAGTTGACGATGAGCAGTTCTTC

V gene: TRBV28
clone size: NA
J gene: TRBJ2-7
D gene: TRBD1
CDR3 protein: CASSATGTGWSEQYF
CDR3 DNA: TGTGCCAGCAGTGCCACCGGGACAGGGTGGTCCGAGCAGTACTTC

V gene: TRBV6-6
clone size: NA
J gene: TRBJ2-7
D gene: TRBD1
CDR3 protein: CASSVDRDEQYF
CDR3 DNA: TGTGCCAGCAGTGTGGACAGGGACGAGCAGTACTTC

V gene: TRBV28
clone size: NA
J gene: TRBJ1-6
D gene: NA
CDR3 protein: CASSSMTSLYNSPLHF
CDR3 DNA: TGTGCCAGCAGTTCAATGACAAGCCTCTATAATTCACCCCTCCACTTT

V gene: TRBV13
clone size: NA
J gene: TRBJ1-1
D gene: NA
CDR3 protein: CASSSGTEAFF
CDR3 DNA: TGTGCCAGCAGCTCCGGGACTGAAGCTTTCTTT

V gene: TRBV24-1
clone size: NA
J gene: TRBJ1-1
D gene: NA
CDR3 protein: CATSEGARVTEAFF
CDR3 DNA: TGTGCCACCAGTGAGGGGGCGCGGGTCACTGAAGCTTTCTTT

V gene: TRBV4-3
clone size: NA
J gene: TRBJ1-4
D gene: NA
CDR3 protein: CASSQGGGGEKLFF
CDR3 DNA: TGCGCCAGCAGCCAAGGTGGGGGGGGTGAAAAACTGTTTTTT

V gene: TRBV4-2
clone size: few
J gene: TRBJ2-2
D gene: NA
CDR3 protein: CASSQVRWRENTGELFF
CDR3 DNA: TGTGCCAGCAGCCAAGTCAGGTGGAGGGAGAACACCGGGGAGCTGTTTTTT

V gene: TRBV6-2/TRBV6-3
clone size: few
J gene: TRBJ1-5
D gene: NA
CDR3 protein: CASSYSGHRDRQPQHF
CDR3 DNA: TGTGCCAGCAGTTACTCAGGGCACAGGGATCGGCAGCCCCAGCATTTT

V gene: TRBV13
clone size: NA
J gene: TRBJ1-3
D gene: NA
CDR3 protein: CASSSRSSGNTIYF
CDR3 DNA: TGTGCCAGCAGCTCAAGGAGCTCTGGAAACACCATATATTTT

V gene: TRBV4-1
clone size: NA
J gene: TRBJ2-1
D gene: TRBD1
CDR3 protein: CASSQGTGFQYNEQFF
CDR3 DNA: TGCGCCAGCAGCCAAGGGACAGGGTTTCAATACAATGAGCAGTTCTTC

V gene: TRBV11-2
clone size: few
J gene: TRBJ2-7
D gene: NA
CDR3 protein: CASSSPGLTYHEQYF
CDR3 DNA: TGTGCCAGCAGCTCCCCGGGACTTACCTACCACGAGCAGTACTTC

V gene: TRBV24-1
clone size: NA
J gene: TRBJ1-2
D gene: NA
CDR3 protein: CAIKKRDKGGYTF
CDR3 DNA: TGTGCCATCAAAAAGAGGGATAAGGGAGGCTACACCTTC

V gene: TRBV10-2
clone size: NA
J gene: TRBJ2-1
D gene: NA
CDR3 protein: CASSESMGAPYNEQFF
CDR3 DNA: TGCGCCAGCAGTGAGTCGATGGGAGCCCCCTACAATGAGCAGTTCTTC

V gene: TRBV7-6
clone size: NA
J gene: TRBJ2-6
D gene: NA
CDR3 protein: CASSPRQGGSGANVLTF
CDR3 DNA: TGTGCCAGCAGCCCGCGTCAGGGGGGAAGTGGGGCCAACGTCCTGACTTTC

V gene: TRBV5-1
clone size: NA
J gene: TRBJ2-1
D gene: TRBD2
CDR3 protein: CASSLAGGAYNEQFF
CDR3 DNA: TGCGCCAGCAGCTTGGCGGGGGGTGCCTACAATGAGCAGTTCTTC

V gene: TRBV7-9
clone size: NA
J gene: TRBJ1-1
D gene: NA
CDR3 protein: CASSPGGTLNTEAFF
CDR3 DNA: TGTGCCAGCAGCCCCGGTGGGACTTTGAACACTGAAGCTTTCTTT

V gene: TRBV2
clone size: NA
J gene: TRBJ1-2
D gene: NA
CDR3 protein: CASSETQGSYYGYTF
CDR3 DNA: TGTGCCAGCAGTGAAACCCAGGGGTCTTACTATGGCTACACCTTC

V gene: TRBV6-5
clone size: NA
J gene: TRBJ2-5
D gene: TRBD1
CDR3 protein: CASSSTGQGLAQYF
CDR3 DNA: TGTGCCAGCAGTTCCACCGGACAGGGACTGGCCCAGTACTTC

V gene: TRBV13
clone size: once
J gene: TRBJ1-1
D gene: NA
CDR3 protein: CASSDPGRNTEAFF
CDR3 DNA: TGTGCCAGCAGCGACCCCGGGAGGAACACTGAAGCTTTCTTT

V gene: TRBV18
clone size: once
J gene: TRBJ1-6
D gene: NA
CDR3 protein: CASSQANSPLHF
CDR3 DNA: TGTGCCAGCTCACAAGCGAATTCACCCCTCCACTTT

V gene: TRBV11-2
clone size: NA
J gene: TRBJ1-2
D gene: NA
CDR3 protein: CASSPWTENYGYTF
CDR3 DNA: TGTGCCAGCAGCCCATGGACAGAAAACTATGGCTACACCTTC

V gene: TRBV7-2
clone size: NA
J gene: TRBJ2-3
D gene: NA
CDR3 protein: CASSSPAAGVPLGTDTQYF
CDR3 DNA: TGTGCCAGCAGCTCACCGGCGGCAGGGGTTCCCTTGGGCACAGATACGCAGTATTTT

V gene: TRBV5-4
clone size: NA
J gene: TRBJ2-5
D gene: NA
CDR3 protein: CASSFDGSSEYF
CDR3 DNA: TGTGCCAGCAGCTTTGATGGTTCTTCGGAGTACTTC

V gene: TRBV4-1
clone size: NA
J gene: TRBJ1-1
D gene: TRBD1
CDR3 protein: CASSQGTGEAFF
CDR3 DNA: TGCGCCAGCAGCCAAGGGACAGGGGAGGCTTTCTTT

V gene: TRBV6-5
clone size: NA
J gene: TRBJ2-1
D gene: TRBD2
CDR3 protein: CASSLAGADEQFF
CDR3 DNA: TGTGCCAGCTCACTAGCGGGAGCGGATGAGCAGTTCTTC

V gene: TRBV3-1/TRBV3-2
clone size: few
J gene: TRBJ1-4
D gene: NA
CDR3 protein: CASSQEAYGAEKLFF
CDR3 DNA: TGTGCCAGCAGCCAAGAAGCATATGGAGCCGAGAAACTGTTTTTT

V gene: TRBV19
clone size: NA
J gene: TRBJ1-5
D gene: TRBD1
CDR3 protein: CASSNGQGAIGQPQHF
CDR3 DNA: TGTGCCAGTAGTAATGGACAGGGGGCAATCGGTCAGCCCCAGCATTTT

V gene: TRBV10-1
clone size: NA
J gene: TRBJ2-3
D gene: TRBD2
CDR3 protein: CASSERASGRTDTQYF
CDR3 DNA: TGCGCCAGCAGTGAGAGGGCTAGCGGACGCACAGATACGCAGTATTTT

V gene: TRBV6-2/TRBV6-3
clone size: once
J gene: TRBJ2-7
D gene: TRBD1
CDR3 protein: CASSIQGYEQYF
CDR3 DNA: TGTGCCAGCAGTATACAGGGGTACGAGCAGTACTTC

V gene: TRBV23-1
clone size: NA
J gene: TRBJ1-5
D gene: TRBD1
CDR3 protein: CASSLSPGTGGGVSGNQPQHF
CDR3 DNA: TGCGCCAGCAGCCTAAGCCCTGGGACAGGGGGCGGCGTGAGTGGCAATCAGCCCCAGCATTTT

V gene: TRBV10-3
clone size: NA
J gene: TRBJ1-1
D gene: NA
CDR3 protein: CATKDWNTEAFF
CDR3 DNA: TGTGCCACCAAAGACTGGAACACTGAAGCTTTCTTT

V gene: TRBV9
clone size: few
J gene: TRBJ1-2
D gene: NA
CDR3 protein: CASSASPNRRLYGYTF
CDR3 DNA: TGTGCCAGCAGCGCCTCACCGAACAGGCGCCTCTATGGCTACACCTTC

V gene: TRBV6-2/TRBV6-3
clone size: NA
J gene: TRBJ2-7
D gene: NA
CDR3 protein: CASSVHRGSYEQYF
CDR3 DNA: TGTGCCAGCAGCGTTCATCGGGGGTCCTACGAGCAGTACTTC

V gene: TRBV19
clone size: few
J gene: TRBJ1-5
D gene: TRBD1
CDR3 protein: CASSISDRGRKPQHF
CDR3 DNA: TGTGCCAGTAGTATCTCGGACAGGGGGCGTAAGCCCCAGCATTTT

V gene: TRBV10-3
clone size: NA
J gene: TRBJ1-3
D gene: NA
CDR3 protein: CAISPTPLTAMGNTIYF
CDR3 DNA: TGTGCCATCAGCCCTACTCCTTTGACAGCCATGGGAAACACCATATATTTT